This T cell receptor beta chain derives from a study of regulatory T cells in long-lasting Graves disease. Study-wide points: Persistent patients shared more public clonotypes (roughly 2,800) than new patients (approximately 970). With persistent disease, TRBV28, TRBJ1-2 and TRBJ2-5 were the favored segments.

HTBI primers from iRepertoire and Arm-PCR of CDR3 regions yielded the TCR beta libraries. TCRdb redid the calling of the multiplex PCR reads with MiXCR, one entry per CDR3 protein. The profile covers about 470,000 distinct CDR3 sequences, with under 25% appearing a single time and 7.8% taken by the ten largest. This clonotype was found many times. No antigen is known for it. Indicated time point: persistent/refractory GD, antithyroid drugs over 5 years with positive TRAb. Scientists built the TCR library using RNA that was extracted from PBMCs. EDTA tubes were used for drawing nine milliliters of peripheral blood. V lost 6 bases and J 2 bases, leaving 17 bases between the germline ends. The CDR3 length is 15 residues. Germline values: CDR1 SNHLY, CDR2 FYNNEI.

The sequence derives from a female donor with Graves disease. The rearrangement uses TRBV2 and TRBJ2-7; D is perhaps TRBD1 (7 bases). The material sequenced was peripheral blood mononuclear cells (PBMCs), taken when the disease was refractory, from a patient treated with antithyroid drugs. The CDR3 protein is CASRRMEGQTYEQYF. CDR3 sequence (DNA): TGTGCCAGCAGAAGGATGGAGGGACAGACCTACGAGCAGTACTTC.